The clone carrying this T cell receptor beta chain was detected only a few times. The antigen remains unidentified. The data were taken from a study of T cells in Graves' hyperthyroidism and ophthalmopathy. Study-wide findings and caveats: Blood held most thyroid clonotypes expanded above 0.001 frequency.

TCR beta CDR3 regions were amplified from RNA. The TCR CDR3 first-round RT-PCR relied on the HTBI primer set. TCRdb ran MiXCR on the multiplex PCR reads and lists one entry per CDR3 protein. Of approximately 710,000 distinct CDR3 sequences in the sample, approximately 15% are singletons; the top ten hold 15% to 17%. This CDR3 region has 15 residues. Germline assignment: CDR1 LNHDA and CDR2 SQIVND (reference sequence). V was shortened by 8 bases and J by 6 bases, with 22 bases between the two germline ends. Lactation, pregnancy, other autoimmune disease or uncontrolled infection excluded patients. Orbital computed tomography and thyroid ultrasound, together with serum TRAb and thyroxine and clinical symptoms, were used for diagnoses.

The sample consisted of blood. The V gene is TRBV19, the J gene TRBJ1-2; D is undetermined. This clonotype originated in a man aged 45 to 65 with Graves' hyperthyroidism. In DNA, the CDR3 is TGTGCCAGTGGACTACGGCAGACCCCCGTGAATGGCTACACCTTC. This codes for CASGLRQTPVNGYTF. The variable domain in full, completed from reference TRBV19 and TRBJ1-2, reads DGGITQSPKYLFRKEGQNVTLSCEQNLNHDAMYWYRQDPGQGLRLIYYSQIVNDFQKGDIAEGYSVSREKKESFPLTVTSAQKNPTAFYLCASGLRQTPVNGYTFGSGTRLTVV.